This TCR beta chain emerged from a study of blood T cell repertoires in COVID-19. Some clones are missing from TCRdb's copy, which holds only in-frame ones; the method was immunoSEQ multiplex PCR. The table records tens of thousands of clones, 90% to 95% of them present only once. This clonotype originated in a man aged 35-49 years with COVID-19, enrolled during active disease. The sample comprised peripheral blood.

This CDR3 reads CASSLGLSNQPQHF. The DNA for the CDR3 is TGCGCCAGCAGCTTGGGTCTTAGCAATCAGCCCCAGCATTTT. The gene calls are TRBV5-1 and TRBJ1-5; D ambiguous. Trimming cost V 0 bases and J 0 bases, with 4 bases left between them. The CDR3 sequence is 14 residues long. Germline V lookup: CDR1 SGHRS, CDR2 YFSETQ.